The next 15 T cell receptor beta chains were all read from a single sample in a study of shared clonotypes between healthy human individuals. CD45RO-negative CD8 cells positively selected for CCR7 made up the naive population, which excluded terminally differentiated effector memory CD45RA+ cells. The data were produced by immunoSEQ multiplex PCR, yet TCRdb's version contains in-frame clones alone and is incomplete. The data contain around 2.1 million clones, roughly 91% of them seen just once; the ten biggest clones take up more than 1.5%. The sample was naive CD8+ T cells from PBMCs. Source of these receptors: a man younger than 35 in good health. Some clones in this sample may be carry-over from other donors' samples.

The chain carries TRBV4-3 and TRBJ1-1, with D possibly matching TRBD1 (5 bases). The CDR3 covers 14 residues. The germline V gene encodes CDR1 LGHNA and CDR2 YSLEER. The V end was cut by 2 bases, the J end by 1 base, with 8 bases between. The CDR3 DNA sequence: TGCGCCAGCAGCCAAAGGGACGGGAACACTGAAGCTTTCTTT. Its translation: CASSQRDGNTEAFF.

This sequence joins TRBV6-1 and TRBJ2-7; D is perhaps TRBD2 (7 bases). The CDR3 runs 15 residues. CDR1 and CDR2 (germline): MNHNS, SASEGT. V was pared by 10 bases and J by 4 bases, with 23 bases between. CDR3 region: CATNPGSGTPYEQYF. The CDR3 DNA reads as TGTGCCACCAATCCGGGCAGCGGGACACCATACGAGCAGTACTTC.

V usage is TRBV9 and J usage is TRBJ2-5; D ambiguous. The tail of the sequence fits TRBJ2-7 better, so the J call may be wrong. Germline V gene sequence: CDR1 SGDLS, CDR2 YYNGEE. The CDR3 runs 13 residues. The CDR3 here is CASSVAGASEQYF. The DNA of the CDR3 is TGTGCCAGCAGCGTAGCAGGTGCTAGCGAGCAGTACTTC.

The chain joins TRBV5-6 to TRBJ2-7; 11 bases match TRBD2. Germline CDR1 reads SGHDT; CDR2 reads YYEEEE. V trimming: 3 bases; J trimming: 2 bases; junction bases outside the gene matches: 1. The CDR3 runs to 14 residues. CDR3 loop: CASSYSGRAYEQYF. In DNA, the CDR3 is TGTGCCAGCAGCTATAGCGGGAGGGCCTACGAGCAGTACTTC.

CDR3 in DNA: TGTGCCAGCAGTTTGTCGGGCTTCGGGGACGAGCAGTACTTC. Protein: CASSLSGFGDEQYF. The V gene is TRBV27, the J gene TRBJ2-7; weak D call: TRBD2 (5 bases). This CDR3 is 14 amino acids long. In germline, CDR1 is MNHEY, CDR2 SMNVEV (reference sequence). V gave up 3 bases and J gave up 5 bases, with 14 bases separating them.

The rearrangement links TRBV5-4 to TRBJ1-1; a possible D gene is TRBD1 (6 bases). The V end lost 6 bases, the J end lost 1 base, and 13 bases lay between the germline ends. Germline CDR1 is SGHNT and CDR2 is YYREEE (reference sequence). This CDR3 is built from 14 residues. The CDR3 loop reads CASIETGRNTEAFF. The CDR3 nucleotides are TGTGCCAGCATAGAGACAGGACGGAACACTGAAGCTTTCTTT.

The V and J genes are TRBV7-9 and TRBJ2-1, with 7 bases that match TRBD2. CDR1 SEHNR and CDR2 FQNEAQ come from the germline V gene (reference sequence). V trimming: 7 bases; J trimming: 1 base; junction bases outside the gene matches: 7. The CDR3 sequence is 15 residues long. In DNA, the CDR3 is TGTGCCAGCATATGGCGGGAGAAGTCCTACAATGAGCAGTTCTTC. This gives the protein CASIWREKSYNEQFF. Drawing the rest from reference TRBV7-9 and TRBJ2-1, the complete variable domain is DTGVSQNPRHKITKRGQNVTFRCDPISEHNRLYWYRQTLGQGPEFLTYFQNEAQLEKSRLLSDRFSAERPKGSFSTLEIQRTEQGDSAMYLCASIWREKSYNEQFFGPGTRLTVL.

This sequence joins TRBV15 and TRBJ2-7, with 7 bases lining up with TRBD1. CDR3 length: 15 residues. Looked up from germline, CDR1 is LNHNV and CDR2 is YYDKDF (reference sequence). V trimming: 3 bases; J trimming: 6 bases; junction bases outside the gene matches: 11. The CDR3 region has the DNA TGTGCCACCAGCAGCGGGACAGTTTACGTCGGCGAGCAGTACTTC. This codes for CATSSGTVYVGEQYF.

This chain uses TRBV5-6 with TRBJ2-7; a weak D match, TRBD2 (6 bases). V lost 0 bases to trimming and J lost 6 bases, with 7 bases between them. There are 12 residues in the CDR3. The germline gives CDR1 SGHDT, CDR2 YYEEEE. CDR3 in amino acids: CASSLVGGEQYF. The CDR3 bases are TGTGCCAGCAGCTTGGTGGGAGGCGAGCAGTACTTC.

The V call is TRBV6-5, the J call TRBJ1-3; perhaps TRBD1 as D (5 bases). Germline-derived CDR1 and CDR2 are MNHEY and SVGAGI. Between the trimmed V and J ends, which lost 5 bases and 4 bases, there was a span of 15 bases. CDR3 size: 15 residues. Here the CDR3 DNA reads TGTGCCAGCAGTCCCCGCGGGGGGATGGGAAACACCATATATTTT. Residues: CASSPRGGMGNTIYF.

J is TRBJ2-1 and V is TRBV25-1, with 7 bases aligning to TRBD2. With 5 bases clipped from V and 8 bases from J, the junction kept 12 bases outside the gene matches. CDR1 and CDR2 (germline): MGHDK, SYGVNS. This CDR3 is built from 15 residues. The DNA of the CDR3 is TGTGCCAGCAGTCCCGTGGGCGGGAGTGCGGATGAGCAGTTCTTC. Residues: CASSPVGGSADEQFF.

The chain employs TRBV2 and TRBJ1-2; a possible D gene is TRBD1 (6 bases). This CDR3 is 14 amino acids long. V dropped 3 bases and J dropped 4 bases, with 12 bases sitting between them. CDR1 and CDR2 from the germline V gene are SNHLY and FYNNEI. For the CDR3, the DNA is TGTGCCAGCAGTGAGACAGGACGGGGCTATGGCTACACCTTC. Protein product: CASSETGRGYGYTF.

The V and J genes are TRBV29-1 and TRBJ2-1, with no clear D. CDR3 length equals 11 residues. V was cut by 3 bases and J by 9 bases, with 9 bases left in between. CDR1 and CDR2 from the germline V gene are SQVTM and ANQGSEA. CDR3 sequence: CSVDGALEQFF. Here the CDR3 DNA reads TGCAGCGTTGATGGCGCCCTTGAGCAGTTCTTC.

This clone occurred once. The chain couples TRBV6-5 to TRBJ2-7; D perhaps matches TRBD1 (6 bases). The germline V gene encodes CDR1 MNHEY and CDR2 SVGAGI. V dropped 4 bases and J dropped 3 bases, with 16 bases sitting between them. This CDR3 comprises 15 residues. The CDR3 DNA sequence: TGTGCCAGCAGTTTGGACGTCCAGGGGAGCTACGAGCAGTACTTC. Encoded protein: CASSLDVQGSYEQYF.

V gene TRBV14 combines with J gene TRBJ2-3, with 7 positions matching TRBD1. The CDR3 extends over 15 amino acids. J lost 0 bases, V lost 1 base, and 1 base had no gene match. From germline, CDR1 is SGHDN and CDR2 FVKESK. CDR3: CASSQVRGSTDTQYF. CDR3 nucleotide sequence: TGTGCCAGCAGCCAAGTCAGGGGGAGCACAGATACGCAGTATTTT. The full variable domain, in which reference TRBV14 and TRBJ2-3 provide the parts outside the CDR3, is EAGVTQFPSHSVIEKGQTVTLRCDPISGHDNLYWYRRVMGKEIKFLLHFVKESKQDESGMPNNRFLAERTGGTYSTLKVQPAELEDSGVYFCASSQVRGSTDTQYFGPGTRLTVL.